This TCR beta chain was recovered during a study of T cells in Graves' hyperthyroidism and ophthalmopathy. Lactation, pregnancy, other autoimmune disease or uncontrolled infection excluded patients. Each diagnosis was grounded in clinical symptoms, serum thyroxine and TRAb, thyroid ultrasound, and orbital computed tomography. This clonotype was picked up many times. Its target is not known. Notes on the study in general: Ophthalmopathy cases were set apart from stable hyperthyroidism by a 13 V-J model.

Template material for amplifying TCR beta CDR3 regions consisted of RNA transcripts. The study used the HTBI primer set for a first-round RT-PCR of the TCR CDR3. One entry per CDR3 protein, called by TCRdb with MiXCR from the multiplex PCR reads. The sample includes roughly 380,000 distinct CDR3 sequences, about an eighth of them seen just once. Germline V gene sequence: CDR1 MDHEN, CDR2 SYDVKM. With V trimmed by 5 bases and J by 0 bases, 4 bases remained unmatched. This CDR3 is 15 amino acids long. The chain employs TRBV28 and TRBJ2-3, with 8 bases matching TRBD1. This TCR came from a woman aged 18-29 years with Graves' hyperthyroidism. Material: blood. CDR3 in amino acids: CASSGDRFSTDTQYF. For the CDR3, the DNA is TGTGCCAGCAGTGGGGACAGGTTCAGCACAGATACGCAGTATTTT.